The text below deals with one T cell receptor beta chain. CD45RO-negative, CCR7-positively selected cells formed the naive CD8 fraction, excluding terminally differentiated effector memory CD45RA+ cells. The data were obtained in a study of shared clonotypes between healthy human individuals. Across the study: Each donor's CD4 naive and CD4 memory cells filled three plates apiece, CD8 naive two, and CD8 memory one.

This CDR3 spans 22 amino acids. Original analysis: Owing to the provision of junction-only sequences devoid of quality scores by immunoSEQ, filtering differed. This table comes from immunoSEQ multiplex PCR, and its TCRdb copy is limited to in-frame clones, with some not included. The DNA gave D and trimming, while V, J and clone size come from that table. Here the sample spans about 2 million clones, 85% to 95% being singletons. The TCR originated in a man younger than 35 in good health. Material for sequencing was naive CD8+ T cells sorted from blood. The chain couples TRBV21-1 to TRBJ1-1; the table calls TRBD1, which could not be checked here. TRBV21-1 is listed as a pseudogene. CDR3 in DNA: TGTGCCAGCAGCAAAGGGCAAGTGAGGGGGCCCCTTGCATCACGCATGAACACTGAAGCTTTCTTT. Protein: CASSKGQVRGPLASRMNTEAFF.